Below, one T cell receptor (beta chain) is given with its context. Its matching antigen is unknown. Genomic DNA templated the TCR beta VDJ and CDR3 profiling. TCRdb fed the reads into MiXCR, producing one record per CDR3 protein. Of about 210,000 distinct CDR3 sequences listed, 34% were seen once; the top ten hold around 1.1%. CDR1 and CDR2 from the germline V gene are LGHDT and YNNKEL (reference sequence). V lost 1 base, J lost 5 bases, and 4 bases stayed unmatched. This CDR3 is 14 amino acids long. This record comes from a study of CD8+CD57+ T cells in acquired aplastic anemia. Study-wide context: Yields of DNA that came from sorted CD4+ and CD8+ cells averaged roughly 3 ug. Among healthy donors, CD4+ cells averaged around 10 million reads. Study-level findings and limits: Patients and controls had CD8+ Simpson's diversity values that were not significantly distinct. Found in both controls and patients were 25 to 35 CD8+ CDR3 sequences.

The source material was sorted CD4+, CD8+, or CD8+CD57+ T cells (not recorded which) from PBMCs. This TCR was recovered from a human donor in good health, serving as a control. The genes are TRBV3-1 and TRBJ2-7; 8 bases agree with TRBD2. The chain's CDR3 is CASSQAGGSHEQYF. The CDR3 DNA is TGTGCCAGCAGCCAAGCGGGAGGGAGCCACGAGCAGTACTTC.